This is a list of T cell receptor beta chains from one sample in a study of neoadjuvant anti-PD-1 for oral cavity cancer. Sequenced by immunoSEQ multiplex PCR; TCRdb stores in-frame clones only, minus some. The sample has approximately 6,700 clones; approximately 82% are singletons. Sequences were derived from PBMCs, sampled before nivolumab (anti-PD-1) treatment. Receptors were obtained from a person between 40 and 85 years old with oral cavity squamous cell carcinoma. The CDR3 runs from the conserved cysteine through the conserved F or W. Fields, in order: D gene, J gene, V gene, clone size, CDR3 DNA, CDR3 protein. A D gene is named only where the DNA matches it firmly. The size entry is marked missing in some rows and otherwise reads once, few, many or a size class.

-,TRBJ2-1,TRBV10-2,once,TGCGCCAGCAGTGAGTTAACCTACAATGAGCAGTTCTTC,CASSELTYNEQFF
-,TRBJ1-4,TRBV15,-,TGTGCCACCAGCAAGGAGGTTAGGCAAAAACTGTTTTTT,CATSKEVRQKLFF
-,TRBJ1-5,TRBV4-1,-,TGCGCCAGCAGCCAAGATCCAACAGGGTATGGTCAGCCCCAGCATTTT,CASSQDPTGYGQPQHF
-,TRBJ1-2,TRBV7-2,few,TGTGCCAGCAGCTTAGTTCGGGAGTACTATGGCTACACCTTC,CASSLVREYYGYTF
TRBD2,TRBJ2-5,TRBV2,-,TGTGCCAGCAGAGCTACTAGCGGGGGGTTTCAAGAGGCCCAGTACTTC,CASRATSGGFQEAQYF
-,TRBJ2-1,TRBV7-9,-,TGTGCCAGCAGCTTACATGGGCGGGGGCCTGGCGGGGATGAGCAGTTCTTC,CASSLHGRGPGGDEQFF
-,TRBJ1-1,TRBV28,-,TGTGCCAGCAGTTTGACGGTGAGGGGCCCGGACACTGAAGCTTTCTTT,CASSLTVRGPDTEAFF
-,TRBJ1-5,TRBV25-1,-,TGTGCCAGCAGTGTGCTTAATAGCAATCAGCCCCAGCATTTT,CASSVLNSNQPQHF
-,TRBJ1-5,TRBV28,once,TGTGCCAGCAGCGCCGTCCCGGTTGGGGGCAATCAGCCCCAGCATTTT,CASSAVPVGGNQPQHF
TRBD2,TRBJ2-3,TRBV27,-,TGTGCCAGCAGTGTCCTAGCGGGGTGGGGGCGCACAGATACGCAGTATTTT,CASSVLAGWGRTDTQYF
-,TRBJ1-1,TRBV4-1,-,TGCGCCAGCAGCCAAGAACGATACAACACTGAAGCTTTCTTT,CASSQERYNTEAFF
TRBD1,TRBJ1-5,TRBV7-6,once,TGTGCCAGCAGCCAGGACAGGGGAAATCAGCCCCAGCATTTT,CASSQDRGNQPQHF
-,TRBJ2-3,TRBV9,-,TGTGCCAGCAGCGTAGTAGGGAGGACAGATACGCAGTATTTT,CASSVVGRTDTQYF
TRBD1,TRBJ2-3,TRBV18,-,TGTGCCAGCTCACCACCGACAGGGGGCACAGATACGCAGTATTTT,CASSPPTGGTDTQYF
-,TRBJ2-7,TRBV6-1,once,TGTGCCAGCGGGGGACTGGACTCCTACGAGCAGTACTTC,CASGGLDSYEQYF
TRBD1,TRBJ1-1,TRBV29-1,-,TGCAGCGTCACCATAAACAGGGGGGCGGGCACTGAAGCTTTCTTT,CSVTINRGAGTEAFF
-,TRBJ2-3,TRBV7-2,-,TGTGCCAGCAGGAACACAGATACGCAGTATTTT,CASRNTDTQYF
-,TRBJ2-5,TRBV5-6,-,TGTGCCAGCAGCTTTCGACTCGGAGGGACCCAGTACTTC,CASSFRLGGTQYF
-,TRBJ2-5,TRBV6-1,-,TGTGCCAGCAGTACCTACCCCGGGGCGACGTACTTC,CASSTYPGATYF
-,TRBJ2-5,TRBV7-9,once,TGTGCCAGCAAAGAGACTAGTGGCGGGACCCAGTACTTC,CASKETSGGTQYF
TRBD1,TRBJ1-6,TRBV15,-,TGTGCCACCAGCAGAGATTTCGGGACAGGGGGCGGATCACCCCTCCACTTT,CATSRDFGTGGGSPLHF
TRBD1,TRBJ1-3,TRBV18,-,TGTGCCAGCTCACCATCCGGGACAGATGGAAACACCATATATTTT,CASSPSGTDGNTIYF
-,TRBJ2-4,TRBV6-6,-,TGTGCCAGCAGTTACTCTGGACAGAAAAACATTCAGTACTTC,CASSYSGQKNIQYF
-,TRBJ2-7,TRBV6-5,-,TGTGCCAGCAGTGGGTATCGAGGACCCGAGCAGTACTTC,CASSGYRGPEQYF
-,TRBJ2-1,TRBV7-2,few,TGTGCCAGCAGCTTAGACAGGGTCGATGAGCAGTTCTTC,CASSLDRVDEQFF
-,TRBJ2-7,TRBV28,-,TGTGCCAGCAGTTTGACCTACGAGCAGTACTTC,CASSLTYEQYF
-,TRBJ2-7,TRBV7-6,few,TGTGCCAGCAGCCCGCGACCTCTATCTACCTACGAGCAGTACTTC,CASSPRPLSTYEQYF
TRBD2,TRBJ2-3,TRBV30,-,TGTGCCTGGAGCGTCGGACTAGCCACAGATACGCAGTATTTT,CAWSVGLATDTQYF
-,TRBJ1-3,TRBV29-1,-,TGCAGCGTTGGGTCTGGAAACACCATATATTTT,CSVGSGNTIYF
-,TRBJ2-1,TRBV27,-,TGTGCCAGCAGTTTATTTCGGGGTAAGGGAAACAATGAGCAGTTCTTC,CASSLFRGKGNNEQFF
-,TRBJ1-4,TRBV2,-,TGTGCCAGCAGACTGACAGGAGGTGGTGAAAAACTGTTTTTT,CASRLTGGGEKLFF
-,TRBJ1-1,TRBV6-5,few,TGTGCCAGCAGCGCGAGGGAATACACTGAAGCTTTCTTT,CASSAREYTEAFF
-,TRBJ2-5,TRBV25-1,few,TGTGCCAGCAGTCACCGGGAGACCCAGTACTTC,CASSHRETQYF
-,TRBJ1-1,TRBV19,few,TGTGCCAGTAGTCCCCGAGGGTTTCGGGAAACGAACACTGAAGCTTTCTTT,CASSPRGFRETNTEAFF
TRBD1,TRBJ1-1,TRBV18,few,TGTGCCAGCTCACCTCGGGAGGGGGCGGACACTGAAGCTTTCTTT,CASSPREGADTEAFF
-,TRBJ2-1,TRBV6-1,-,TGTGCCAGCAGAGCCCCATCCAATGAGCAGTTCTTC,CASRAPSNEQFF
TRBD1,TRBJ1-1,TRBV18,-,TGTGCCAGCTCACCTGAAGGACAGGGGAGGGCTGAAGCTTTCTTT,CASSPEGQGRAEAFF
-,TRBJ1-3,TRBV19,-,TGTGCCAGTAGTATTTTGTTAGGAGCTGGAAACACCATATATTTT,CASSILLGAGNTIYF
TRBD1,TRBJ1-5,TRBV6-1,-,TGTGCCAGCAACGACAGGGCCAATCAGCCCCAGCATTTT,CASNDRANQPQHF
-,TRBJ2-2,TRBV15,-,TGTGCCACCAGCAGAGGTACACGGAACACCGGGGAGCTGTTTTTT,CATSRGTRNTGELFF
TRBD1,TRBJ1-5,TRBV19,-,TGTGCCAGTAGTGAGGGACAGAATCAGCCCCAGCATTTT,CASSEGQNQPQHF
-,TRBJ2-7,TRBV4-3,-,TGCGCCAGCAGCCAAGGGGGGGTAGTCCGCGAGCAGTACTTC,CASSQGGVVREQYF
-,TRBJ1-5,TRBV27,-,TGTGCCAGCAGTTTCGACGCCTTTAGCAATCAGCCCCAGCATTTT,CASSFDAFSNQPQHF
-,TRBJ1-1,TRBV30,-,TGTGCCTGGAGTGTATTTACGGGGAACACTGAAGCTTTCTTT,CAWSVFTGNTEAFF
-,TRBJ2-1,TRBV4-3,-,TGCGCCAGCAGCCAAGGGGAGGTCAGGGAGGCCTACAATGAGCAGTTCTTC,CASSQGEVREAYNEQFF
-,TRBJ2-2,TRBV4-1,-,TGCGCCAGCAGCCAAACTGGGGCGAACACCGGGGAGCTGTTTTTT,CASSQTGANTGELFF
-,TRBJ2-3,TRBV5-1,-,TGCGCCAGCAGCTTGGTCGGGGGTGCAGATACGCAGTATTTT,CASSLVGGADTQYF
-,TRBJ1-2,TRBV11-2,-,TGTGCCAGCAGCTCCTCAGGGCCCTATGGCTACACCTTC,CASSSSGPYGYTF
-,TRBJ1-6,TRBV13,-,TGTGCCAGCAGCTTACCAGAGTATCCCCTCCACTTT,CASSLPEYPLHF
TRBD1,TRBJ1-5,TRBV7-2,once,TGTGCCAGCAGCCCCCAGGGGGCGGGTCAGCCCCAGCATTTT,CASSPQGAGQPQHF
-,TRBJ2-7,TRBV7-2,-,TGTGCCAGCAGCACCGGACTCGGCGAGCAGTACTTC,CASSTGLGEQYF
-,TRBJ1-4,TRBV5-1,-,TGCGCCAGCAGCTTGGCAGGCCCGACTAATGAAAAACTGTTTTTT,CASSLAGPTNEKLFF
TRBD1,TRBJ1-2,TRBV5-8,-,TGTGCCAGCAGCTTGGTCGGAACGGGACAGGGAGAGTATGGCTACACCTTC,CASSLVGTGQGEYGYTF
TRBD2,TRBJ2-1,TRBV4-1,-,TGCGCCAGCAGCCGCCTACTAGCGGGGGTCCAGGGTGAGCAGTTCTTC,CASSRLLAGVQGEQFF
-,TRBJ2-3,TRBV28,-,TGTGCCAGCAGTTTTAGAATCGGCAGGGCAGATACGCAGTATTTT,CASSFRIGRADTQYF
TRBD1,TRBJ1-2,TRBV5-6,-,TGTGCCAGCAGCTTGGTGGGACAGGGGGCTGTTGGCTACACCTTC,CASSLVGQGAVGYTF